The sequence of this T cell receptor (beta chain) was determined in a study of OX40 agonist ivuxolimab in advanced cancers. Turning to the overall study: Ivuxolimab was a fully human IgG2 agonistic monoclonal antibody targeting the costimulatory receptor OX40 (CD134). Intravenous ivuxolimab was administered to patients every 2 weeks at six dose levels: 0.01, 0.1, 0.3, 1.5, 3 and 10 mg/kg. Of the roughly 52 patients in dose escalation, some 19 had hepatocellular carcinoma, about 15 had melanoma, 9 had renal cell carcinoma and 9 had head and neck cancer. A male proportion of 70% to 90% and a mean age of approximately 62 years, ranging from 23 to 79, were recorded for the dose-escalation cohort. Prior anti-PD-1, anti-PD-L1 or anti-CTLA-4 therapy was permitted, and checkpoint inhibitors had been received by roughly 42% of dose-escalation patients. Partial responses occurred in three dose-escalation patients, of whom one had hepatocellular carcinoma and two had cutaneous melanoma. The purpose of peripheral TCRbeta sequencing was to test whether ivuxolimab changed TCR sequence diversity and led to clonal T-cell expansion. The monotherapy dose-escalation portion (N of about 47 patients) of the phase I ivuxolimab trial is reported in the paper. Broader findings and caveats from the paper: Partial responders in the 0.1-3.0 mg/kg groups had among the lowest normalized peripheral clonal expansion, especially among CD8+ T cells. At doses from 0.1 to 3.0 mg/kg, clonal expansion was seen in both CD4+ and CD8+ blood T cells between baseline and week 6. The antigen specificity of the clonally expanded peripheral T cells was not determined. Low levels of normalized T-cell clonal expansion were also seen in some patients who did not respond. After ivuxolimab, more expanded clones were found on average in CD8+ T cells than in CD4+ T cells.

Comments on this clone: Its antigen has not been determined. No base quality information exists; no much larger clone differs at one position.

The V and J ends are trimmed by 2 bases and 0 bases, leaving 8 bases between them. The CDR1 and CDR2 encoded by the germline V gene (reference sequence) are MNHEY and SMNVEV. Its CDR3 holds 16 amino acids, cysteine through phenylalanine. Of all the DNA, just the CDR3 is kept, 48 bases in frame from base 1. To sequence the TCRbeta CDR3 region, genomic DNA was isolated from the sorted cells. The immunoSEQ Assay was used for sequencing of TCRbeta CDR3 regions. TCRdb took this table from immuneACCESS and kept in-frame rearrangements with V and J called. Such tables lack part of the clones; where checked against another copy, unresolved V genes explain under half of the gap, and the rest is unexplained. The table for this sample lists around 17,000 clones; approximately 82% of them were counted only once. 10% to 15% of the sample is taken by the ten largest. The trial excluded patients who had a history of autoimmune disease or who were on systemic immunosuppression. In every dose cohort, peripheral blood was drawn for TCR sequencing at baseline, cycle 4 day 1, and cycle 7 day 1. Samples came from an open-label, multicenter, first-in-human phase I dose-escalation trial of ivuxolimab. The trial enrolled adults with locally advanced or metastatic head and neck squamous cell, hepatocellular, melanoma or renal cell carcinoma. CD4+ and CD8+ T cells were sorted separately from peripheral blood before TCR sequencing.

This receptor was taken from an adult with an advanced solid tumor such as melanoma, head and neck, liver or kidney cancer. The V gene is TRBV27 and the J gene is TRBJ2-6; the D gene lacks a confident call. The sequenced sample was CD4+ or CD8+ T cells sorted from blood, obtained in a trial of the OX40 agonist ivuxolimab. The CDR3 protein is CASSLRFSSGANVLTF. The bases are TGTGCCAGCAGTTTAAGGTTTTCCTCTGGGGCCAACGTCCTGACTTTC.